The present TCR beta chain was sequenced within a study of blood T cell repertoires in COVID-19. Study in general: Researchers got acute and convalescent COVID-19 samples from the United States, Italy and Spain.

Per germline, CDR1 SGHRS and CDR2 YFSETQ. V lost 0 bases to trimming and J lost 4 bases, with 14 bases between them. The CDR3 has 16 amino acids. Libraries were prepared by immunoSEQ multiplex PCR; TCRdb keeps only in-frame clonotypes and omits some of them. The profile covers about 34,000 clones, with around four fifths appearing a single time and 7.4% taken by the ten largest. This rearrangement joins TRBV5-1 to TRBJ2-1, with a weak D call TRBD1 (6 bases). Sample: peripheral blood. This sequence was found in a woman aged 55-70 years with acute or convalescent COVID-19. The CDR3 nucleotides are TGCGCCAGCAGCTTGGGACAGGCATCGCAGTACAATGAGCAGTTCTTC. Its protein is CASSLGQASQYNEQFF.